This T cell receptor (beta chain) came from a study of control samples from healthy donors and cancer patients. Clones were sequenced by immunoSEQ multiplex PCR, and TCRdb holds only the in-frame ones, with some missing. Of over 80,000 clones in the sample, over 60% were seen once. The specimen sequenced was blood. This sequence originates from a woman in her 30s in good health.

CDR3 in amino acids: CATSRAGTGSNEQFF. CDR3 in DNA: TGTGCCACCAGCAGAGCCGGGACAGGGAGCAATGAGCAGTTCTTC. This chain joins TRBV15 and TRBJ2-1, with TRBD1 matching over 9 bases. The CDR3 sequence is 15 residues long. Germline lookup yields CDR1 LNHNV and CDR2 YYDKDF (reference sequence). J gave up 6 bases and V 1 base, and 4 bases lay outside the gene matches.